This TCR beta chain was recovered during a study of memory B cells and T cells in multiple sclerosis. Using immunoSEQ multiplex PCR, the repertoire was profiled, and TCRdb retains in-frame clones only, with some absent. The sample gives 11,000 or so clones, about 83% of which show up once; roughly 2.8% is in the top ten. As for this clone: Its antigen is as yet unknown.

Separate sequencing covered autoproliferating (CFSE-dim) and non-proliferating (CFSE-high) T cells from stimulus-free culture. Pooled replicate wells came from some 5x10^7 CFSE-labeled PBMCs cultured less than 9 days without stimulus. CFSE at 0.45 to 0.65 uM labeled the PBMCs, which were then cultured unstimulated. V lost 10 bases and J 4 bases, leaving 17 bases between the germline ends. CDR1 is LNHDA and CDR2 is SQIVND in the germline V gene (reference sequence). The CDR3 runs 14 residues. Broader study findings: Clone-set sizes differed between compartments, so shared clonotype counts needed normalization.

Sequencing used PBMCs from blood kept in culture. This rearrangement joins TRBV19 to TRBJ2-1, with D possibly matching TRBD1 (6 bases). This clonotype originated in a human donor with multiple sclerosis. CDR3 DNA sequence: TGTGCCACCGAACAGGGAAGGGAATACAATGAGCAGTTCTTC. Its protein is CATEQGREYNEQFF.